This entry features one T cell receptor beta chain sequence. Germline V gives CDR1 KGHSH, CDR2 LQKENI. The CDR3 is made up of 15 amino acids. V lost 4 bases and J lost 4; bases outside the gene matches: 6. The source of the sample is a study of blood T cell repertoires in COVID-19. Study summary: Samples of COVID-19 (acute and convalescent) were obtained from the United States, Italy and Spain.

Enrolment of Seattle patients took place during active infection, and they were followed longitudinally. Original analysis: For nucleated cells, counts were estimated from reference gene primer amplification. TCRdb's copy holds only in-frame clones and misses some; the assay was immunoSEQ multiplex PCR. V, J and clone size reflect that table, while D and trimming were determined from the DNA. The data contain 310,000 or so clones, roughly 89% of them singletons. The origin of this receptor is a man younger than 40 with COVID-19, enrolled during active disease. V usage is TRBV18 and J usage is TRBJ1-5; TRBD1 matches at 8 bases. Material for sequencing was peripheral blood. The CDR3 spells CASSRRTGPNQPQHF. The CDR3 nucleotides are TGTGCCAGCTCACGTCGGACAGGGCCAAATCAGCCCCAGCATTTT.